The 24 T cell receptor beta chains below all came from one sample that was sequenced in a study of blood T cell repertoires in COVID-19. Measured with immunoSEQ multiplex PCR; TCRdb has only the in-frame clones, and not every one. The table lists roughly 280,000 clones, around 90% of them singletons. The specimen was PBMCs or T cells enriched from blood (not recorded which). Receptor source: a woman in her twenties or thirties with acute COVID-19.

The chain couples TRBV7-2 to TRBJ2-3; D unresolved. The germline CDR1 and CDR2 sequences are SGHTA and FQGNSA. The CDR3 extends over 12 amino acids. The V gene lost 4 bases and the J gene lost 5 bases, with 7 bases spanning the gap. The CDR3 sequence is CASSSQVDTQYF. The CDR3 DNA reads as TGTGCCAGCAGCTCCCAGGTAGATACGCAGTATTTT.

The chain carries TRBV7-2 and TRBJ2-4, with a weak D call TRBD2 (6 bases). From germline, CDR1 is SGHTA and CDR2 FQGNSA. CDR3 length equals 15 residues. V shed 2 bases and J shed 8 bases, with 16 bases lying between them. The CDR3 bases are TGTGCCAGCAGCTTACAGAGCGGGTGGGGGGACATTCAGTACTTC. Its protein product is CASSLQSGWGDIQYF.

The V and J genes are TRBV9 and TRBJ2-3; 8 bases match TRBD2. Germline trimming cut 1 base from V and 7 bases from J; bases unmatched to any gene: 8. The CDR3 totals 15 residues. Looked up from germline, CDR1 is SGDLS and CDR2 is YYNGEE. The CDR3 protein is CASSVNSGKINTQYF. The CDR3 bases are TGTGCCAGCAGCGTAAATAGCGGGAAAATAAATACGCAGTATTTT.

The chain joins TRBV7-9 to TRBJ1-3; D is undetermined. This CDR3 is built from 16 residues. Germline V gene sequence: CDR1 SEHNR, CDR2 FQNEAQ (reference sequence). V lost 5 bases and J lost 0, with 14 bases in between. The CDR3, as DNA: TGTGCCAGCAGCCCCCGGAGTGTGGCCTCTGGAAACACCATATATTTT. Its translation: CASSPRSVASGNTIYF.

V and J are TRBV10-1 and TRBJ2-3, with D possibly matching TRBD1 (6 bases). Trimming stripped 3 bases from V and 2 bases from J, with 9 bases between. Germline V CDR1 and CDR2: WNHNN, SYGVQD (reference sequence). CDR3 length: 14 residues. CDR3 loop: CASSEQGPTDTQYF. CDR3 nucleotide sequence: TGCGCCAGCAGTGAACAGGGTCCCACAGATACGCAGTATTTT.

The chain employs TRBV5-6 and TRBJ2-5; maybe TRBD1 (6 bases). The CDR3 sequence is 15 residues long. In germline, CDR1 is SGHDT, CDR2 YYEEEE. With 4 bases removed from V and 5 bases from J, the gap between germline ends came to 18 bases. CDR3 sequence (DNA): TGTGCCAGCAGCAGAATCAGGGGTTCGGGCGAGACCCAGTACTTC. The encoded protein is CASSRIRGSGETQYF.

V usage is TRBV18 and J usage is TRBJ2-7; 10 positions agree with TRBD2. The CDR3 loop spans 17 amino acids. Trimming cost V 1 base and J 1 base; bases outside gene matches: 7. CDR1 and CDR2 (germline): KGHSH, LQKENI. The CDR3 sequence: CASSPLPGTSDSYEQYF. DNA of the CDR3: TGTGCCAGCTCACCACTCCCCGGGACTAGCGATTCCTACGAGCAGTACTTC.

CDR3 sequence: CASSLGHGDTQYF. CDR3 DNA: TGTGCCAGCAGCTTGGGTCACGGAGATACGCAGTATTTT. The chain has TRBV5-4 and TRBJ2-3; D is uncertain. CDR3 length equals 13 residues. Per the germline V gene, CDR1 is SGHNT and CDR2 is YYREEE (reference sequence). Trimming cost V 0 bases and J 5 bases, with 7 bases left between them.

V is TRBV13 and J is TRBJ2-7; 10 nucleotides match TRBD1. The CDR3 loop spans 13 amino acids. The germline V gene encodes CDR1 PRHDT and CDR2 FYEKMQ (reference sequence). Trimming at V came to 5 bases and at J to 6 bases, leaving 4 bases not matched to a gene. CDR3 nucleotides: TGTGCCAGCAGCCATAGGACAGGGGGCGAGCAGTACTTC. Translated: CASSHRTGGEQYF.

This clone occurred once. J is TRBJ1-1 and V is TRBV9; D ambiguous. The CDR3 sequence is 17 residues long. Between the trimmed V and J ends, which lost 0 bases and 0 bases, there was a span of 15 bases. The germline gives CDR1 SGDLS, CDR2 YYNGEE. The CDR3 DNA reads TGTGCCAGCAGCGTAGGGACGGGAGGGCTGATGAACACTGAAGCTTTCTTT. Translating gives CASSVGTGGLMNTEAFF.

J is TRBJ1-5 and V is TRBV19; 7 bases align to TRBD1. V was clipped by 0 bases and J by 7 bases; unmatched bases: 6. This CDR3 comprises 15 residues. Germline CDR1 is LNHDA and CDR2 is SQIVND (reference sequence). CDR3 nucleotides: TGTGCCAGTAGTATAGAACGACAGGGAAGCCAGCCCCAGCATTTT. The encoded protein is CASSIERQGSQPQHF.

V and J are TRBV27 and TRBJ2-7; D might be TRBD1 (6 bases). The germline V gene encodes CDR1 MNHEY and CDR2 SMNVEV (reference sequence). V shed 2 bases and J shed 2 bases, with 7 bases lying between them. This CDR3 has 13 residues. The CDR3 sequence is CASSLTGPYEQYF. CDR3 in DNA: TGTGCCAGCAGTTTAACAGGGCCCTACGAGCAGTACTTC.

The genes are TRBV27 and TRBJ2-3; D perhaps matches TRBD2 (6 bases). The CDR3 contains 16 residues. V lost 6 bases, J lost 0 bases, and 16 bases lay in between. Per germline, CDR1 MNHEY and CDR2 SMNVEV (reference sequence). The CDR3 here is CASRGGIPSSTDTQYF. CDR3 nucleotides: TGTGCCAGCAGAGGAGGGATTCCTTCTAGCACAGATACGCAGTATTTT.

The chain combines TRBV27 with TRBJ1-6, with no clear D. The CDR3 spans 14 residues. In germline, CDR1 is MNHEY, CDR2 SMNVEV (reference sequence). With 3 bases removed from V and 3 bases from J, the gap between germline ends came to 6 bases. DNA of the CDR3: TGTGCCAGCAGTTTGCAGGACTATAATTCACCCCTCCACTTT. Translated: CASSLQDYNSPLHF.

This chain links TRBV5-5 with TRBJ2-1; D perhaps matches TRBD1 (6 bases). Trimming took 4 bases from V and 13 from J, leaving 12 bases between them. The CDR3 spans 11 residues. Germline loops: CDR1 SGHKS, CDR2 YYEKEE (reference sequence). CDR3 DNA sequence: TGTGCCAGCAGCCCCGACAGGAGCCAGTTCTTC. This gives the protein CASSPDRSQFF. Combining the CDR3 with reference TRBV5-5 and TRBJ2-1 gives the whole variable domain DAGVTQSPTHLIKTRGQQVTLRCSPISGHKSVSWYQQVLGQGPQFIFQYYEKEERGRGNFPDRFSARQFPNYSSELNVNALLLGDSALYLCASSPDRSQFFGPGTRLTVL.

The chain carries TRBV7-6 and TRBJ2-5, with 8 bases fitting TRBD1. Germline V gene lookup returns CDR1 SGHVS and CDR2 FNYEAQ. The CDR3 covers 15 residues. The V gene end was trimmed by 3 bases and the J gene end by 2 bases; junction bases not matched to a gene: 5. The CDR3 protein is CASSFYRDRQETQYF. CDR3 nucleotide sequence: TGTGCCAGCAGCTTCTACCGGGACAGGCAAGAGACCCAGTACTTC. Variable domain in full (rest from reference TRBV7-6 and TRBJ2-5): GAGVSQSPRYKVTKRGQDVALRCDPISGHVSLYWYRQALGQGPEFLTYFNYEAQQDKSGLPNDRFSAERPEGSISTLTIQRTEQRDSAMYRCASSFYRDRQETQYFGPGTRLLVL.

The rearrangement links TRBV28 to TRBJ2-1; 12 bases match TRBD2. The CDR3 runs to 14 residues. Germline trimming cut 6 bases from V and 10 bases from J; bases unmatched to any gene: 7. CDR1 is MDHEN, CDR2 SYDVKM, per germline. CDR3 nucleotides: TGTGCCAGCAGCATTCTAGCGGGAGGGCGGGAGCAGTTCTTC. Its protein is CASSILAGGREQFF.

This clone appeared a single time. The chain employs TRBV7-6 and TRBJ2-3; D may be TRBD2 (6 bases). Germline V gene data show CDR1 as SGHVS and CDR2 as FNYEAQ. Trimming removed 1 base from V and 4 bases from J, with 12 bases in between. CDR3 length: 15 amino acids. The CDR3 sequence: CASSLVVGSADTQYF. The CDR3 DNA reads as TGTGCCAGCAGCTTAGTCGTCGGGAGCGCAGATACGCAGTATTTT.

This rearrangement joins TRBV18 to TRBJ1-5; tentatively, D is TRBD1 (5 bases). The CDR3 sequence is 13 residues long. Germline V gene data show CDR1 as KGHSH and CDR2 as LQKENI. Trimming took off 3 bases at V and 4 bases at J, with 7 bases between the two ends. CDR3 nucleotide sequence: TGTGCCAGCTCACCGACAGAGAATCAGCCCCAGCATTTT. Translated: CASSPTENQPQHF.

J is TRBJ2-7 and V is TRBV28; D remains unclear. Per germline, CDR1 MDHEN and CDR2 SYDVKM. Trimming stripped 3 bases from V and 1 base from J, with 7 bases between. This CDR3 region has 13 residues. CDR3 in amino acids: CASSFGQSYEQYF. The CDR3 region has the DNA TGTGCCAGCAGTTTTGGCCAGTCCTACGAGCAGTACTTC.

This chain connects TRBV28 to TRBJ1-3, with TRBD1 as a possible D gene (6 bases). The CDR3 length is 13 residues. Trimming shortened V by 8 bases and J by 0 bases, and 8 bases separated the two germline ends. Germline V CDR1 and CDR2: MDHEN, SYDVKM. For the CDR3, the DNA is TGTGCCAGCGGACAGCTCTCTGGAAACACCATATATTTT. It is translated as CASGQLSGNTIYF.

This rearrangement joins TRBV18 to TRBJ2-1, with a weak D call TRBD1 (6 bases). The CDR3 has 15 residues. The germline V gene has CDR1 KGHSH and CDR2 LQKENI. Trimming left V 3 bases short and J 2 bases short, with 11 bases between. The CDR3 spells CASSPETGPYNEQFF. The CDR3, as DNA: TGTGCCAGCTCACCGGAAACAGGGCCCTACAATGAGCAGTTCTTC.

This rearrangement joins TRBV21-1 to TRBJ2-7; whether TRBD1, the table's D call, matches the DNA was not checked. TRBV21-1 is an annotated pseudogene. The CDR3 sequence is 14 residues long. The CDR3 sequence: CASSGTAEYYEQYF. The CDR3 nucleotides read TGTGCCAGCAGCGGGACAGCCGAATACTACGAGCAGTACTTC.

V gene TRBV30 combines with J gene TRBJ2-2, with D possibly matching TRBD2 (5 bases). V gave up 3 bases and J gave up 1 base, with 15 bases separating them. CDR3 length equals 16 residues. Germline V gives CDR1 GTSNPN, CDR2 SVGIG (reference sequence). CDR3 amino acids: CAWRIGLDLNTGELFF. CDR3 sequence (DNA): TGTGCCTGGAGGATTGGACTGGATTTGAACACCGGGGAGCTGTTTTTT.